This entry concerns a single TCR beta chain. This CDR3 spans 13 amino acids. The V segment lost 2 bases and the J segment 8 bases; nucleotides outside the gene matches: 2. Germline-derived CDR1 and CDR2 are SGHRS and YFSETQ. This entry comes from a study of T cell responses to AZD1222 COVID-19 vaccine. Clones were sequenced by immunoSEQ multiplex PCR, and TCRdb holds only the in-frame ones, with some missing. The sample lists some 98,000 clones, more than 70% seen once, with roughly 14% in the top ten. The clonotype was recovered from an adult in good health. This chain joins TRBV5-1 and TRBJ1-2; the match to TRBD1 covers 11 bases. Specimen: peripheral blood, collected on day 0 of AZD1222 vaccination. The CDR3 loop reads CASSLGTGGGYTF. The CDR3 region has the DNA TGCGCCAGCAGCTTAGGGACAGGGGGAGGCTACACCTTC.